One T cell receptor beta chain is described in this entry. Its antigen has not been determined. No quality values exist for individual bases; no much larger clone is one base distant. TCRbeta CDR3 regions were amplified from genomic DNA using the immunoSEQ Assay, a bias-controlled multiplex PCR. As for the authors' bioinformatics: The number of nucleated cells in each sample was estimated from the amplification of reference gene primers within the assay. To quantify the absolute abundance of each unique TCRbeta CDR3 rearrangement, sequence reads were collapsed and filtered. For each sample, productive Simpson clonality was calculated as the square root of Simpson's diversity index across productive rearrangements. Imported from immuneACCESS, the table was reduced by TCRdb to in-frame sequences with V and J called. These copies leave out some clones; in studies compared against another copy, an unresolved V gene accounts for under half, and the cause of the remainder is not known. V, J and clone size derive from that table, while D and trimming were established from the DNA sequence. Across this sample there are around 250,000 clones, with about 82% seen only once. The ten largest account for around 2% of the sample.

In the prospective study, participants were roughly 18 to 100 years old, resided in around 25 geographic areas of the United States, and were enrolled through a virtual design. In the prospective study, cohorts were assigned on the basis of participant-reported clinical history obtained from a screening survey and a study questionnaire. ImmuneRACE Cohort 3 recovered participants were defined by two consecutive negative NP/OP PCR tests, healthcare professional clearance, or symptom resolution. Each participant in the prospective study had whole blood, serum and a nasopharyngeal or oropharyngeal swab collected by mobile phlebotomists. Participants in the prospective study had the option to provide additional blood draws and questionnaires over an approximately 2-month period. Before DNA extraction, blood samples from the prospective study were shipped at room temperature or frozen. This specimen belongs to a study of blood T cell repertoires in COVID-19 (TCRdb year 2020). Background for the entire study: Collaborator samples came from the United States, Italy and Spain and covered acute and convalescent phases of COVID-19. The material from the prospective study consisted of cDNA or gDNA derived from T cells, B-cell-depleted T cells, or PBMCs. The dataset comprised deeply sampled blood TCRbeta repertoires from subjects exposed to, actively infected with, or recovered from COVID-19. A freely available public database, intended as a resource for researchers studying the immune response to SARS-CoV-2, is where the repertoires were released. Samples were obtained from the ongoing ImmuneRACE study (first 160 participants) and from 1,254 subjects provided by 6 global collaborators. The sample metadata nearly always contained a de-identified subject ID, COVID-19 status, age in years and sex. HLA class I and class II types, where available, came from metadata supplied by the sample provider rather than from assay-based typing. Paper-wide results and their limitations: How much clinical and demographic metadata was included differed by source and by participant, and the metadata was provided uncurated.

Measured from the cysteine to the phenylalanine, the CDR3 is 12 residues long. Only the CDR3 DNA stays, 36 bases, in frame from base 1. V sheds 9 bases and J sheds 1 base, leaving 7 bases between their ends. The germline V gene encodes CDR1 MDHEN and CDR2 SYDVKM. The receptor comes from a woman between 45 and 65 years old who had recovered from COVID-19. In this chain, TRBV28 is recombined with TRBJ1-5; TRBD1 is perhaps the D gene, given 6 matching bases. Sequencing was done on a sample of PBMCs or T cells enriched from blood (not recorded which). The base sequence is TGTGCCAGTACAGGGAGCAATCAGCCCCAGCATTTT. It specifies CASTGSNQPQHF.